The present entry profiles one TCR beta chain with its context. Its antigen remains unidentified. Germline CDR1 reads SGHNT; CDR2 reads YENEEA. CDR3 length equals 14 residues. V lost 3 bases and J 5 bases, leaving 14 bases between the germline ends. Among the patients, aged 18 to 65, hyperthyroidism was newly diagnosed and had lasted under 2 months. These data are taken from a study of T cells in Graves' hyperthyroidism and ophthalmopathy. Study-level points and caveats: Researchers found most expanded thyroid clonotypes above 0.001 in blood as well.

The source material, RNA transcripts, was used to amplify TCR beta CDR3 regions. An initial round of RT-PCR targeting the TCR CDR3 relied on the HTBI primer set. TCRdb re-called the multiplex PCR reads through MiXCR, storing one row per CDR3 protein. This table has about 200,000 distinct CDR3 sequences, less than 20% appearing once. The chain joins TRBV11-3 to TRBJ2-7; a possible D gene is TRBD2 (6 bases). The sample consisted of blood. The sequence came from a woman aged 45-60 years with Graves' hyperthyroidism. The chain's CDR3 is CASSLNGGRDEQYF. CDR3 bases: TGTGCCAGCAGCTTGAACGGGGGTCGGGACGAGCAGTACTTC. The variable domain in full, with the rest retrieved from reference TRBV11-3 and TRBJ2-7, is EAGVVQSPRYKIIEKKQPVAFWCNPISGHNTLYWYLQNLGQGPELLIRYENEEAVDDSQLPKDRFSAERLKGVDSTLKIQPAELGDSAVYLCASSLNGGRDEQYFGPGTRLTVT.